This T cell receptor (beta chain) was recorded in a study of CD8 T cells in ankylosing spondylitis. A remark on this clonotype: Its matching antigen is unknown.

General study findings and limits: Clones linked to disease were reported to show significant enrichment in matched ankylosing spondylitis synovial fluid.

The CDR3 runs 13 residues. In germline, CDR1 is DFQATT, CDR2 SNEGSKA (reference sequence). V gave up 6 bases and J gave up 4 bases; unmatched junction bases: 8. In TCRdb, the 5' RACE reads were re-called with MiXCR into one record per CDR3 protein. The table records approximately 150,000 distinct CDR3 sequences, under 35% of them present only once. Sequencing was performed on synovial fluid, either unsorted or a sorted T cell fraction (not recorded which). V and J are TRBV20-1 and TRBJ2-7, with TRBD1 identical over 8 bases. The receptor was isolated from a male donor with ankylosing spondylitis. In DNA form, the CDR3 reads TGCAGTGCGCGAGCGGACAGGGCTTACGAGCAGTACTTC. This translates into CSARADRAYEQYF.